This T cell receptor beta chain was observed in a study of T cells in Graves' hyperthyroidism and ophthalmopathy. Study information: At the time of initial diagnosis and before any treatment, peripheral blood was collected.

This clonotype appeared many times. Its target is not known. Initially, at the first diagnosis of hyperthyroidism and before any ophthalmopathy symptoms, blood was sampled. What was amplified from RNA transcripts were TCR beta CDR3 regions. When the TCR CDR3 underwent first-round RT-PCR, the HTBI primer set was used. TCRdb re-analysed the multiplex PCR reads in MiXCR, keeping a single row per CDR3 protein. Of hundreds of thousands of distinct CDR3 sequences listed, about 15% were seen once; the top ten hold more than 5%. Study findings and constraints: Most thyroid clonotypes with frequency above 0.001 were detected in blood.

CDR3 size: 11 residues. The ends were cut back, 6 bases at V and 3 bases at J, with 5 bases in the middle. CDR1 and CDR2 (germline): MNHNS, SASEGT. The rearrangement joins TRBV6-1 to TRBJ1-2; D not resolved. The receptor was derived from a woman aged 25 to 45 with Graves' hyperthyroidism that later progressed to Graves' ophthalmopathy. Sample: blood. In DNA, the CDR3 is TGTGCCAGCAGGCCCCACTATGGCTACACCTTC. Residues: CASRPHYGYTF.